Below, 27 T cell receptor beta chains from the same sample are listed, as sequenced in a study. TCRdb re-called the RT-PCR reads with MiXCR, one entry per CDR3 protein. This table holds almost 700,000 distinct CDR3 sequences, about 14% found once. The sequenced sample was memory CD4+ T cells from blood. Receptors originate from a female donor in good health, serving as a healthy control.

This clonotype has a count of ten or more. The V and J genes are TRBV10-3 and TRBJ2-7, with 7 bases identical to TRBD2. The CDR3 consists of 13 residues. Trimming removed 4 bases from V and 6 bases from J; junction bases left unmatched: 6. Germline V lookup: CDR1 ENHRY, CDR2 SYGVKD. The CDR3 is CAISGGRALEQYF. DNA of the CDR3: TGTGCCATCAGTGGTGGGAGGGCCCTCGAGCAGTACTTC.

V is TRBV5-6 and J is TRBJ1-5; 9 bases align to TRBD1. Germline CDR1 SGHDT, CDR2 YYEEEE. J lost 3 bases, V lost 3 bases, and 7 bases had no gene match. This CDR3 is built from 16 residues. Here the CDR3 reads CASSSLQGAANQPQHF. Written as DNA, the CDR3 is TGTGCCAGCAGCTCGTTACAGGGGGCGGCCAATCAGCCCCAGCATTTT.

This clonotype was detected ten times or more. The gene calls are TRBV7-6 and TRBJ2-2; TRBD2 matches 11 bases. From germline, CDR1 is SGHVS and CDR2 FNYEAQ. Trimming cost V 1 base and J 1 base; bases outside gene matches: 5. This CDR3 is built from 18 residues. The CDR3 nucleotides read TGTGCCAGCAGCTTAGTAGCTAGCGGGAGGATGAACACCGGGGAGCTGTTTTTT. Protein sequence: CASSLVASGRMNTGELFF.

In its sample, this clonotype was seen a few times. The gene calls are TRBV20-1 and TRBJ2-1; D is undetermined. This CDR3 contains 16 residues. Trimming pared 0 bases from V and 4 bases from J, leaving 16 bases between. Germline CDR1 and CDR2: DFQATT and SNEGSKA (reference sequence). CDR3 amino acids: CSARETRRRVYNEQFF. In nucleotides, the CDR3 is TGCAGTGCTAGAGAGACACGCAGGCGAGTTTACAATGAGCAGTTCTTC.

V and J are TRBV19 and TRBJ1-5, with no clear D. Trimming pared 6 bases from V and 0 bases from J, leaving 6 bases between. The CDR3 covers 13 residues. Germline V gene sequence: CDR1 LNHDA, CDR2 SQIVND (reference sequence). CDR3 nucleotides: TGTGCCAGTAGGGACTATAGCAATCAGCCCCAGCATTTT. Its translation is CASRDYSNQPQHF.

This clonotype was counted ten times or more. The chain joins TRBV11-2 to TRBJ2-7; TRBD2 aligns across 8 bases. Trimming at V came to 5 bases and at J to 5 bases, leaving 11 bases not matched to a gene. The CDR3 length is 15 residues. The germline V gene encodes CDR1 SGHAT and CDR2 FQNNGV. CDR3 amino acids: CASSPHSGMVDEQYF. The CDR3 DNA follows: TGTGCCAGCAGCCCACATAGCGGGATGGTCGACGAGCAGTACTTC. The full variable domain, its missing parts supplied by reference TRBV11-2 and TRBJ2-7, is EAGVAQSPRYKIIEKRQSVAFWCNPISGHATLYWYQQILGQGPKLLIQFQNNGVVDDSQLPKDRFSAERLKGVDSTLKIQPAKLEDSAVYLCASSPHSGMVDEQYFGPGTRLTVT.

This clonotype appeared a few times. The chain employs TRBV4-1 and TRBJ2-7, with no clear D. This CDR3 contains 15 residues. Trimming removed 1 base at V and 2 bases at J, with 12 bases between. CDR1 MGHRA and CDR2 YSYEKL come from the germline V gene. CDR3 amino acids: CASSQAPSVAYEQYF. The CDR3 DNA sequence: TGCGCCAGCAGCCAAGCCCCTTCAGTCGCCTACGAGCAGTACTTC.

This chain uses TRBV18 with TRBJ1-4, with D uncertain. The germline V gene encodes CDR1 KGHSH and CDR2 LQKENI. This CDR3 region has 15 residues. With 3 bases removed from V and 8 bases from J, the gap between germline ends came to 16 bases. CDR3 coding DNA: TGTGCCAGCTCACCCCCGTCGTTCCCTGGAGAAAAACTGTTTTTT. It is translated as CASSPPSFPGEKLFF. The full variable domain, rest sourced from reference TRBV18 and TRBJ1-4, is NAGVMQNPRHLVRRRGQEARLRCSPMKGHSHVYWYRQLPEEGLKFMVYLQKENIIDESGMPKERFSAEFPKEGPSILRIQQVVRGDSAAYFCASSPPSFPGEKLFFGSGTQLSVL.

J is TRBJ2-2 and V is TRBV6-1; D not certain. Germline-derived CDR1 and CDR2 are MNHNS and SASEGT. V was clipped by 7 bases and J by 4 bases, with 13 bases between them. The CDR3 totals 14 residues. CDR3 nucleotides: TGTGCCAGCACCCCGACCTGGGGCACCGGGGAGCTGTTTTTT. Translation: CASTPTWGTGELFF.

This sequence joins TRBV6-6 and TRBJ1-1, with 10 bases aligning to TRBD1. Looked up from germline, CDR1 is MNHNY and CDR2 is SVGAGI (reference sequence). J gave up 3 bases and V 0 bases, and 4 bases lay outside the gene matches. CDR3 length: 16 amino acids. CDR3 nucleotides: TGTGCCAGCAGTTACTCGACAGGGGGCGGGGACACTGAAGCTTTCTTT. Protein: CASSYSTGGGDTEAFF.

V and J are TRBV6-2 or TRBV6-3 and TRBJ1-1; no definite D call. Germline CDR1 and CDR2: MNHEY and SVGEGT. Trimming took off 10 bases at V and 3 bases at J, with 9 bases between the two ends. This CDR3 is built from 11 residues. This CDR3 is CATTYHTEAFF. In nucleotides, the CDR3 is TGTGCCACCACGTATCACACTGAAGCTTTCTTT.

This clonotype was recorded a few times. This sequence joins TRBV3-1 and TRBJ1-1; 9 bases line up with TRBD1. J lost 6 bases, V lost 0 bases, and 8 bases had no gene match. The germline V gene encodes CDR1 LGHDT and CDR2 YNNKEL (reference sequence). The CDR3 runs to 16 residues. For the CDR3, the DNA is TGTGCCAGCAGCCAAGACCTCCGGGACAGGGTTGCTGAAGCTTTCTTT. This gives the protein CASSQDLRDRVAEAFF. The full variable domain, with the rest looked up from reference TRBV3-1 and TRBJ1-1, is DTAVSQTPKYLVTQMGNDKSIKCEQNLGHDTMYWYKQDSKKFLKIMFSYNNKELIINETVPNRFSPKSPDKAHLNLHINSLELGDSAVYFCASSQDLRDRVAEAFFGQGTRLTVV.

The J gene is TRBJ2-7, the V gene TRBV28; no clear D gene. V was shortened by 1 base and J by 0 bases, with 10 bases between the two germline ends. Per germline, CDR1 MDHEN and CDR2 SYDVKM. The CDR3 covers 15 residues. CDR3 in amino acids: CASSLYRYSSYEQYF. The DNA for the CDR3 is TGTGCCAGCAGTTTATATAGGTACAGCTCCTACGAGCAGTACTTC.

This clonotype turned up a few times. This chain uses TRBV30 with TRBJ2-5; 8 bases align to TRBD1. Germline V gives CDR1 GTSNPN, CDR2 SVGIG (reference sequence). V lost 0 bases and J lost 5; bases outside the gene matches: 5. The CDR3 has 14 residues. CDR3 amino acids: CAWSVTGDVETQYF. The CDR3 coding sequence is TGTGCCTGGAGTGTGACAGGGGATGTGGAGACCCAGTACTTC.

Concerning this clonotype: At one of its ends the junction is not consistent with the germline gene, which may arise from a read error. In DNA form, the CDR3 reads TGTGTCATCAGCCTGACTAGCGTACTATCCGGGGAGCTGTTTTTT. It is translated as CVISLTSVLSGELFF. The chain combines TRBV10-3 with TRBJ2-2; TRBD2 matches 8 bases. The V gene's germline CDR1 is ENHRY and CDR2 SYGVKD. This CDR3 is 15 amino acids long.

The chain joins TRBV11-1 to TRBJ1-2; tentative D call: TRBD1 (5 bases). The germline V gene has CDR1 SGHAT and CDR2 FQDESV (reference sequence). The CDR3 is 14 amino acids. Deletions cut 4 bases from V and 3 bases from J, with 12 bases between. The CDR3 DNA follows: TGTGCCAGCAGCTCGGGACTAGCGGACTATGGCTACACCTTC. The encoded protein is CASSSGLADYGYTF.

This clonotype has at least ten counts. The chain uses TRBV11-2 and TRBJ2-1; D ambiguous. The germline V and J ends were trimmed by 4 bases and 7 bases, with 14 bases remaining between them. The CDR3 is 14 residues long. CDR1 and CDR2 from the germline V gene are SGHAT and FQNNGV. This CDR3 is CASSSLRAGNEQFF. CDR3 DNA sequence: TGTGCCAGCAGCTCCCTCCGGGCCGGTAATGAGCAGTTCTTC. The full variable domain, completed using reference TRBV11-2 and TRBJ2-1, is EAGVAQSPRYKIIEKRQSVAFWCNPISGHATLYWYQQILGQGPKLLIQFQNNGVVDDSQLPKDRFSAERLKGVDSTLKIQPAKLEDSAVYLCASSSLRAGNEQFFGPGTRLTVL.

This clonotype was detected many times. The chain combines TRBV6-5 with TRBJ2-6, with no clear D. Germline V CDR1 and CDR2: MNHEY, SVGAGI. The CDR3 runs to 14 residues. V was pared by 7 bases and J by 1 base, with 8 bases between. CDR3 region: CASKSWSGANVLTF. The CDR3, as DNA: TGTGCCAGCAAAAGCTGGTCTGGGGCCAACGTCCTGACTTTC.

V usage is TRBV4-2 and J usage is TRBJ1-6; the D gene is possibly TRBD1 (6 bases). Germline V gene lookup returns CDR1 LGHNA and CDR2 YNFKEQ. The CDR3 has 16 residues. V dropped 0 bases and J dropped 9 bases, with 15 bases sitting between them. CDR3 residues: CASSQEEPGAGSPLHF. The DNA for the CDR3 is TGTGCCAGCAGCCAAGAAGAGCCAGGGGCGGGTTCACCCCTCCACTTT.

This sequence joins TRBV6-1 and TRBJ2-6; the D gene could be TRBD1 or TRBD2 (5 bases each). Trimming took off 1 base at V and 0 bases at J, with 13 bases between the two ends. Looked up from germline, CDR1 is MNHNS and CDR2 is SASEGT. The CDR3 has 18 residues. The CDR3 reads CASSEVWGRGSGANVLTF. Written as DNA, the CDR3 is TGTGCCAGCAGTGAAGTATGGGGACGTGGCTCTGGGGCCAACGTCCTGACTTTC.

The CDR3 DNA reads TGCGCCAGCAGCCGTGGCCAGGGGGCAAAGACCATATATTTT. Its protein product is CASSRGQGAKTIYF. The chain links TRBV4-3 to TRBJ1-3; 8 bases agree with TRBD1. This CDR3 spans 14 amino acids. Germline assignment: CDR1 LGHNA and CDR2 YSLEER. Trimming at V came to 4 bases and at J to 10 bases, leaving 9 bases not matched to a gene.

The J gene is TRBJ2-6, the V gene TRBV10-3; no clear D. V was pared by 8 bases and J by 2 bases, with 19 bases between. This CDR3 is built from 17 residues. The germline V gene encodes CDR1 ENHRY and CDR2 SYGVKD. In DNA form, the CDR3 reads TGTGCCATCCTCACGGACGAAGGGCTCCCTGGGGCCAACGTCCTGACTTTC. It translates to CAILTDEGLPGANVLTF.

This clonotype was seen many times. V is TRBV4-2 and J is TRBJ1-6; D uncertain. Germline V gene sequence: CDR1 LGHNA, CDR2 YNFKEQ. Trimming cost V 0 bases and J 6 bases, with 6 bases left between them. CDR3 size: 14 residues. CDR3 loop: CASSQDWSNSPLHF. CDR3 in DNA: TGTGCCAGCAGCCAAGATTGGAGTAATTCACCCCTCCACTTT.

This clonotype was recorded at least ten times. V and J are TRBV29-1 and TRBJ2-4, with D perhaps assigned TRBD1 or TRBD2 (5 bases each). V was clipped by 3 bases and J by 0 bases, with 12 bases between them. The CDR3 loop spans 15 amino acids. Germline V gene sequence: CDR1 SQVTM, CDR2 ANQGSEA. CDR3 amino acids: CSVESGTTAKNIQYF. The CDR3 region has the DNA TGCAGCGTTGAGTCAGGGACCACAGCCAAAAACATTCAGTACTTC.

This clonotype was observed a few times. This chain connects TRBV18 to TRBJ2-1; tentative D call: TRBD1 (5 bases). This CDR3 is 13 amino acids long. The V gene's germline CDR1 is KGHSH and CDR2 LQKENI. V was clipped by 3 bases and J by 8 bases, with 11 bases between them. Here the CDR3 DNA reads TGTGCCAGCTCACCTACAGGATTGGATGAGCAGTTCTTC. It is translated as CASSPTGLDEQFF. The full variable domain, its missing parts supplied by reference TRBV18 and TRBJ2-1, is NAGVMQNPRHLVRRRGQEARLRCSPMKGHSHVYWYRQLPEEGLKFMVYLQKENIIDESGMPKERFSAEFPKEGPSILRIQQVVRGDSAAYFCASSPTGLDEQFFGPGTRLTVL.

This clonotype appeared a few times. The CDR3 loop reads CASRLTGSTEAFF. Written as DNA, the CDR3 is TGTGCCAGCAGGCTAACGGGGTCCACTGAAGCTTTCTTT. The chain links TRBV12-3 or TRBV12-4 to TRBJ1-1; the D is unclear. This CDR3 region has 13 residues. V was cut by 6 bases and J by 4 bases, with 12 bases left in between.

This clonotype was counted a few times. The genes are TRBV3-1 and TRBJ2-7; TRBD1 is a possible D gene (6 bases). This CDR3 spans 17 amino acids. The germline V gene encodes CDR1 LGHDT and CDR2 YNNKEL (reference sequence). V was shortened by 1 base and J by 3 bases, with 19 bases between the two germline ends. CDR3 in DNA: TGTGCCAGCAGCCAAGTCGGATTGCTGGGGGCGCTCTACGAGCAGTACTTC. Its translation is CASSQVGLLGALYEQYF.